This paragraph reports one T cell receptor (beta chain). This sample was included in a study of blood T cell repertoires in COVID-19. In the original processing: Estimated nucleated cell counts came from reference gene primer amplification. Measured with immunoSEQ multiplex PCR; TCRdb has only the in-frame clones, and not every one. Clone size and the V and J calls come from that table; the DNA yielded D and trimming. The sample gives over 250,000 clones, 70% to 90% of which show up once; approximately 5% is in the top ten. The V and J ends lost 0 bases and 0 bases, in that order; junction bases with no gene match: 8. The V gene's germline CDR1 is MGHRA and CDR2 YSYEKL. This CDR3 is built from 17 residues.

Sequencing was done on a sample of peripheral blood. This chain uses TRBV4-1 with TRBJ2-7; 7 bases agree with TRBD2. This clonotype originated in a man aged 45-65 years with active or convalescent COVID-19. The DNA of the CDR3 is TGCGCCAGCAGCCAAGATCGGTGGCGGGAGAGCTCCTACGAGCAGTACTTC. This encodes CASSQDRWRESSYEQYF.